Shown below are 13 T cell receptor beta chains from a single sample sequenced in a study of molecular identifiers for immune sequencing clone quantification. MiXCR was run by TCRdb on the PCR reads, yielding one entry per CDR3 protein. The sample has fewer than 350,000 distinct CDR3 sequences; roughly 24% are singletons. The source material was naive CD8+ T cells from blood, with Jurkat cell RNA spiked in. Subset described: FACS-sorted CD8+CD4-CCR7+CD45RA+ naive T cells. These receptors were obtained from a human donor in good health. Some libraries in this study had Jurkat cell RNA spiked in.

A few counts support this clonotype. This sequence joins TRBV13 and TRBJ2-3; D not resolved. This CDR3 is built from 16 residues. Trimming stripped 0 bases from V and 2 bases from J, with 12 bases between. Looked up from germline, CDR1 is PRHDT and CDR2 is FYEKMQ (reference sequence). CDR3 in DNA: TGTGCCAGCAGCTTAGGCCTGGGCAGTCCCACAGATACGCAGTATTTT. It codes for CASSLGLGSPTDTQYF.

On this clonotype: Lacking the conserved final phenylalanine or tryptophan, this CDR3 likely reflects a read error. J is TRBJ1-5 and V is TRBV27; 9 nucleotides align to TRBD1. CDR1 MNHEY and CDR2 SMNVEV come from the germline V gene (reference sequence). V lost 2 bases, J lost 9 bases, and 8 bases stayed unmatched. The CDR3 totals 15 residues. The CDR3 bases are TGTGCCAGCAGTTTACTGGGGGGACAGGGACCGCCCCAGCATTAT. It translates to CASSLLGGQGPPQHY.

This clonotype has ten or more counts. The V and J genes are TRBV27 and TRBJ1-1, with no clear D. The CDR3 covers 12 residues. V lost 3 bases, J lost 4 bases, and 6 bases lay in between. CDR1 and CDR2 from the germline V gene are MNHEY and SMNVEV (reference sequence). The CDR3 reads CASSFHGTEAFF. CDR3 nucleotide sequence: TGTGCCAGCAGTTTTCATGGCACTGAAGCTTTCTTT.

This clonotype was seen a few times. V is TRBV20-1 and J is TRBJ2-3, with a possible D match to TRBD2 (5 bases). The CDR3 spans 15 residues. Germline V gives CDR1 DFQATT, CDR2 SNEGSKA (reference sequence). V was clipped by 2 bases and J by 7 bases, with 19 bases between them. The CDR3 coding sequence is TGCAGTGCTAGACCAACTAGTCTCCCTACCTATACGCAGTATTTT. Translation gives CSARPTSLPTYTQYF.

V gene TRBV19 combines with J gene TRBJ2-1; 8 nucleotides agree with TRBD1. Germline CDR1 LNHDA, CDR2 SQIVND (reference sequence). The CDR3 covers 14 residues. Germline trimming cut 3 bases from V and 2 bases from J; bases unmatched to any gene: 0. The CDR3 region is CASSMTGAYNEQFF. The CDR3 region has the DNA TGTGCCAGTAGTATGACAGGGGCCTACAATGAGCAGTTCTTC.

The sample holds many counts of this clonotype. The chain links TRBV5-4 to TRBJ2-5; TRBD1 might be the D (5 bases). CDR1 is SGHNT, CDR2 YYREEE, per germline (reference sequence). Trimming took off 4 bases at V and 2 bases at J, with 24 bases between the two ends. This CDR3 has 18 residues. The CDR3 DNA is TGTGCCAGCAGCCCCGAACATCCATACAGGTTAAGTCAAGAGACCCAGTACTTC. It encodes CASSPEHPYRLSQETQYF.

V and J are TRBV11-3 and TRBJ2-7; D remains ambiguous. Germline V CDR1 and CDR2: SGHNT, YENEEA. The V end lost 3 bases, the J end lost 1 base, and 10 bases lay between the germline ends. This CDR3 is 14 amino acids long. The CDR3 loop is CASSFKGNSYEQYF. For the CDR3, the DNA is TGTGCCAGCAGCTTCAAGGGAAATTCCTACGAGCAGTACTTC.

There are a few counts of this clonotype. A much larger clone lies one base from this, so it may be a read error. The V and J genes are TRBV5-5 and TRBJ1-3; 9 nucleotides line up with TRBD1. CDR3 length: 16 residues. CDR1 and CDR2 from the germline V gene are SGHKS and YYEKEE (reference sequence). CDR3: CASSLAQGAVGDTIYF. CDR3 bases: TGTGCCAGCAGCTTGGCACAGGGGGCGGTTGGAGACACCATATATTTT.

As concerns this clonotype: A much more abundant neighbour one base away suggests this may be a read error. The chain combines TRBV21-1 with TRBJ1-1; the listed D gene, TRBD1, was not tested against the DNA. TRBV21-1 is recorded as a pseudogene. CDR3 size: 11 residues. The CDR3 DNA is TGTGCCAGCAGCTTTGAAGGGGCAGCTTTCTTT. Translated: CASSFEGAAFF.

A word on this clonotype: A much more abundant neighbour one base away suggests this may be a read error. The DNA for the CDR3 is TGTGCCCGCAGCTTATCCCTCGCAGGGACCGGGGAGCTGTTTTTT. Protein sequence: CARSLSLAGTGELFF. The chain joins TRBV7-9 to TRBJ2-2; D perhaps matches TRBD1 (5 bases). CDR1 and CDR2 (germline): SEHNR, FQNEAQ (reference sequence). This CDR3 spans 15 amino acids.

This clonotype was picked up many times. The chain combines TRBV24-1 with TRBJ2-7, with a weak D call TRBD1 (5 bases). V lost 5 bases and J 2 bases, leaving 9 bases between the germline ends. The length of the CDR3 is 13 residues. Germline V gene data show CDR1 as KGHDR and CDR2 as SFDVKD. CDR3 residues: CATSGPGPYEQYF. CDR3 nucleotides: TGTGCCACCAGTGGACCAGGGCCCTACGAGCAGTACTTC.

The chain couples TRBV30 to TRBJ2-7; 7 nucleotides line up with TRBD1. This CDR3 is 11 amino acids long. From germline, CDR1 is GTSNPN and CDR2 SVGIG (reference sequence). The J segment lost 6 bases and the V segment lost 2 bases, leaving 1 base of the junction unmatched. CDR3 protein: CAWSTGVEQYF. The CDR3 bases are TGTGCCTGGAGTACAGGGGTCGAGCAGTACTTC.

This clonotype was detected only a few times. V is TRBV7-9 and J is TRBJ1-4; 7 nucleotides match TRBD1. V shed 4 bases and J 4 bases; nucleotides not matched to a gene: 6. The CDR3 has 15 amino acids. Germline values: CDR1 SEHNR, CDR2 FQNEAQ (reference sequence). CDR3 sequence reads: CASSSTGNHNEKLFF. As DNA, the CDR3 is TGTGCCAGCAGCTCGACAGGGAACCATAATGAAAAACTGTTTTTT. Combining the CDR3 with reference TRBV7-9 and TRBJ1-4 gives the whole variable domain DTGVSQNPRHKITKRGQNVTFRCDPISEHNRLYWYRQTLGQGPEFLTYFQNEAQLEKSRLLSDRFSAERPKGSFSTLEIQRTEQGDSAMYLCASSSTGNHNEKLFFGSGTQLSVL.